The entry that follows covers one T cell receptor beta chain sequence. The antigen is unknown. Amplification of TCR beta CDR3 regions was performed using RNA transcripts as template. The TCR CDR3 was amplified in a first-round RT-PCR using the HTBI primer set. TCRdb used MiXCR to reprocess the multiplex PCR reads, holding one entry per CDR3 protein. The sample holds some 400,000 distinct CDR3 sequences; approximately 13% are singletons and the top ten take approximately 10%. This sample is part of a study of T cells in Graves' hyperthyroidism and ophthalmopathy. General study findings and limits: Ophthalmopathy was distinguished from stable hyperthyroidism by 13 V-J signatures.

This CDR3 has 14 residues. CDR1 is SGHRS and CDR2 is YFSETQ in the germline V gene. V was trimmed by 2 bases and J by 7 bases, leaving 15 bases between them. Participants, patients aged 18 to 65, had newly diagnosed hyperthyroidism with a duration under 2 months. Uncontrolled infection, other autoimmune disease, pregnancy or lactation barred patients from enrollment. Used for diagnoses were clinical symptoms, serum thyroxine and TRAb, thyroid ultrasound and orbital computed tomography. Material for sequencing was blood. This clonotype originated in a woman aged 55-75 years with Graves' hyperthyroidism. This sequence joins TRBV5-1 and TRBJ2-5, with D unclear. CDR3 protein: CASSLDSNKVTQYF. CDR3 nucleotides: TGCGCCAGCAGCTTAGACTCCAATAAGGTGACCCAGTACTTC.